One and the same sample provided the 5 T cell receptor beta chains below, sequenced in a study of blood T cell repertoires in COVID-19. Sequencing was performed with immunoSEQ multiplex PCR; in TCRdb, only in-frame clones are kept and a portion is missing. The sample carries roughly 250,000 clones, about 83% recorded once. Sequencing was performed on PBMCs or T cells enriched from blood (not recorded which). The receptor source for this set is a woman in her forties who had been exposed to COVID-19.

Concerning this clone itself: In the same sample, other DNA sequences code for this CDR3. The V call is TRBV3-1 (or the pseudogene TRBV3-2), the J call TRBJ1-2, with D unresolved. Germline-derived CDR1 and CDR2 are LGHDT and YNNKEL (reference sequence). The CDR3 extends over 14 amino acids. The ends were cut back, 0 bases at V and 4 bases at J, with 9 bases in the middle. The CDR3 region has the DNA TGTGCCAGCAGCCAAGAGGGAGGAACCTATGGCTACACCTTC. Its protein product is CASSQEGGTYGYTF.

The V gene is TRBV5-1, the J gene TRBJ1-2, with 7 bases that match TRBD1. CDR3 length: 14 amino acids. From germline, CDR1 is SGHRS and CDR2 YFSETQ. The ends lost 4 bases at V and 5 bases at J; junction bases unmatched: 8. The CDR3 region has the DNA TGCGCCAGCAGCGTAACCACAGGGGAATATGGCTACACCTTC. Amino acids: CASSVTTGEYGYTF.

The V and J genes are TRBV9 and TRBJ1-3; 7 bases line up with TRBD1. This CDR3 region has 14 residues. The V and J ends lost 1 base and 4 bases, in that order; junction bases with no gene match: 2. CDR1 is SGDLS, CDR2 YYNGEE, per germline. CDR3 loop: CASSVQGVGNTIYF. In DNA form, the CDR3 reads TGTGCCAGCAGCGTACAGGGGGTCGGAAACACCATATATTTT.

J is TRBJ2-3 and V is TRBV11-2, with 8 positions matching TRBD1. The CDR3 length is 15 residues. V lost 8 bases to trimming and J lost 4 bases; unmatched junction nucleotides: 11. Per germline, CDR1 SGHAT and CDR2 FQNNGV. DNA of the CDR3: TGTGCCAGCTCCAAAAGCCCGGACAGGGCAGATACGCAGTATTTT. Encoded protein: CASSKSPDRADTQYF.

The chain employs TRBV7-3 and TRBJ2-3; D is unresolved. Trimming left V 5 bases short and J 2 bases short, with 5 bases between. The germline gives CDR1 SGHTA, CDR2 FQGTGA. The CDR3 length is 12 residues. CDR3 sequence reads: CASSQNTDTQYF. The CDR3, as DNA: TGTGCCAGCAGCCAAAACACAGATACGCAGTATTTT.